Presented here are 10 T cell receptor beta chains from one specimen sequenced in a study of blood T cell repertoires in COVID-19. The protocol was immunoSEQ multiplex PCR, while the TCRdb copy is restricted to in-frame clones and leaves out a portion. The sample carries around 220,000 clones, roughly 87% recorded once. The sequenced sample consisted of PBMCs or T cells enriched from blood (not recorded which). These receptors were collected from a woman in her twenties or thirties with acute COVID-19.

V gene TRBV5-8 combines with J gene TRBJ2-5; possibly TRBD1 for D (5 bases). The germline gives CDR1 SGHTS, CDR2 YDEGEE. The CDR3 sequence is 17 residues long. With 3 bases removed from V and 5 bases from J, the gap between germline ends came to 23 bases. The CDR3 DNA reads TGTGCCAGCAGCTCGAACCTGCAGGGTGGGATTGAGGAGACCCAGTACTTC. Protein product: CASSSNLQGGIEETQYF.

The chain uses TRBV18 and TRBJ2-1, with 8 bases matching TRBD1. The CDR3 consists of 16 residues. The junction had 7 bases not matched to a gene; V was cut back by 6 bases and J by 0 bases. Germline CDR1 is KGHSH and CDR2 is LQKENI. Here the CDR3 reads CASSGSTGVSYNEQFF. The CDR3 DNA reads TGTGCCAGCTCCGGATCGACAGGGGTCTCCTACAATGAGCAGTTCTTC.

The J gene is TRBJ2-7, the V gene TRBV27; D unresolved. V was clipped by 0 bases and J by 3 bases, with 9 bases between them. Germline assignment: CDR1 MNHEY and CDR2 SMNVEV (reference sequence). This CDR3 contains 14 residues. The DNA for the CDR3 is TGTGCCAGCAGTTTATCGCAGGATCGCTACGAGCAGTACTTC. The encoded protein is CASSLSQDRYEQYF.

There are a few counts of this clone. The rearrangement links TRBV28 to TRBJ1-5; 7 bases agree with TRBD1. The CDR3 is 19 residues long. V dropped 6 bases and J dropped 0; count of bases not matched to a gene: 17. Germline V gene data show CDR1 as MDHEN and CDR2 as SYDVKM. In nucleotides, the CDR3 is TGTGCCAGCAGCCCTAGACAGGGTCCCCCACGGTTTAGCAATCAGCCCCAGCATTTT. This sequence encodes CASSPRQGPPRFSNQPQHF.

This clone was recorded once. This sequence joins TRBV7-2 and TRBJ2-1; TRBD1 might be the D (5 bases). The CDR3 spans 15 residues. Germline V gives CDR1 SGHTA, CDR2 FQGNSA. V gave up 3 bases and J gave up 8 bases, with 17 bases separating them. The CDR3 is CASSLSLGANYEQFF. The CDR3 DNA follows: TGTGCCAGCAGCTTGTCACTTGGGGCTAACTATGAGCAGTTCTTC.

The CDR3 coding sequence is TGCAGCGTTGGATGGGGGGATGGCTACACCTTC. This gives the protein CSVGWGDGYTF. The gene calls are TRBV29-1 and TRBJ1-2, with D possibly TRBD1 on 5 matching bases. Germline lookup yields CDR1 SQVTM and CDR2 ANQGSEA. Trimming shortened V by 4 bases and J by 6 bases, and 9 bases separated the two germline ends. The CDR3 is 11 amino acids.

In its sample, this clone was seen a few times. The J gene is TRBJ1-5, the V gene TRBV11-2; 9 positions agree with TRBD1. Germline loops: CDR1 SGHAT, CDR2 FQNNGV. The CDR3 spans 19 residues. J gave up 7 bases and V 0 bases, and 16 bases lay outside the gene matches. CDR3 residues: CASSLEGGTGRGFRQPQHF. As DNA, the CDR3 is TGTGCCAGCAGCTTAGAAGGGGGGACAGGGAGGGGATTCAGGCAGCCCCAGCATTTT.

The genes are TRBV29-1 and TRBJ1-2; D is uncertain. The germline V gene encodes CDR1 SQVTM and CDR2 ANQGSEA. This CDR3 region has 13 residues. The ends were cut back, 3 bases at V and 4 bases at J, with 12 bases in the middle. This CDR3 is CSVDPRTSYGYTF. CDR3 sequence (DNA): TGCAGCGTTGATCCGAGGACTTCCTATGGCTACACCTTC.

This chain links TRBV5-1 with TRBJ2-3, with 10 bases that match TRBD2. The CDR3 length is 15 residues. CDR1 and CDR2 from the germline V gene are SGHRS and YFSETQ. The V segment lost 5 bases and the J segment 3 bases; nucleotides outside the gene matches: 6. The chain's CDR3 is CASSTGTSATDTQYF. The CDR3 nucleotides are TGCGCCAGCAGTACCGGGACTAGCGCAACAGATACGCAGTATTTT.

This clone was recorded only once. The chain has TRBV28 and TRBJ2-7; 9 bases fit TRBD1. The CDR3 covers 15 residues. Trimming at V came to 6 bases and at J to 3 bases, leaving 9 bases not matched to a gene. Looked up from germline, CDR1 is MDHEN and CDR2 is SYDVKM. The CDR3 protein is CASSDSGQGSYEQYF. CDR3 in DNA: TGTGCCAGCAGCGACTCCGGACAGGGGAGCTACGAGCAGTACTTC.